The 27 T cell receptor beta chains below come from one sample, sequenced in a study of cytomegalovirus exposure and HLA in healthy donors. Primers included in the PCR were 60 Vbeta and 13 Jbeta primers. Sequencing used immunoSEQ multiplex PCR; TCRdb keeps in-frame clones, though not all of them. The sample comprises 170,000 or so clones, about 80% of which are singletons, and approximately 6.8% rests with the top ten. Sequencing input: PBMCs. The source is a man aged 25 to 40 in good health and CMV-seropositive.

The CDR3 reads CASSLGRVTLNEKLFF. DNA for the CDR3: TGTGCCAGCAGCTTAGGCAGGGTCACACTTAATGAAAAACTGTTTTTT. The V call is TRBV7-9, the J call TRBJ1-4, with a tentative D call TRBD1 (5 bases). Between the trimmed V and J ends, which lost 1 base and 4 bases, there was a span of 13 bases. Germline V gives CDR1 SEHNR, CDR2 FQNEAQ (reference sequence). The CDR3 is 16 residues long.

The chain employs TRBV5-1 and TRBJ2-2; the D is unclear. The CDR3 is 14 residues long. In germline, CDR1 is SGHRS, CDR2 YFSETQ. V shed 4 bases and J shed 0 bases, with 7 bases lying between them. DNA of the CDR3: TGCGCCAGCAGCATCAGCGCGAACACCGGGGAGCTGTTTTTT. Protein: CASSISANTGELFF.

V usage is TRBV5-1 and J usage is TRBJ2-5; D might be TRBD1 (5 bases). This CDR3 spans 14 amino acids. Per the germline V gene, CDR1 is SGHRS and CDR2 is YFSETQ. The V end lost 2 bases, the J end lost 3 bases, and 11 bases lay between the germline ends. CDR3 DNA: TGCGCCAGCAGCTTTTTTGTAGGGGAAGAGACCCAGTACTTC. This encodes CASSFFVGEETQYF.

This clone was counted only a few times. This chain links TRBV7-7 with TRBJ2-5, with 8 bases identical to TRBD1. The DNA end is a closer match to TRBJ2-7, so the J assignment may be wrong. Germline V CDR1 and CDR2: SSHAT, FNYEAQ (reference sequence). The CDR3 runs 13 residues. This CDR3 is CASSSGTGDEQYF. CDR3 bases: TGTGCCAGCAGCTCCGGGACAGGAGACGAGCAGTACTTC.

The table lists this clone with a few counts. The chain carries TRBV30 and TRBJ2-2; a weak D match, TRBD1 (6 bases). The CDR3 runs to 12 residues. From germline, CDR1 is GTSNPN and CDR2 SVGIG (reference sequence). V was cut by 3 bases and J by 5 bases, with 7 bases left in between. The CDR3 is CAWRRGTGELFF. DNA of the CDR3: TGTGCCTGGAGGAGGGGGACCGGGGAGCTGTTTTTT.

The CDR3 here is CASSVPGQGGEQYF. As DNA, the CDR3 is TGTGCCAGCAGCGTGCCGGGACAGGGGGGCGAGCAGTACTTC. The chain combines TRBV9 with TRBJ2-7; TRBD1 aligns across 11 bases. This CDR3 is 14 amino acids long. Germline CDR1 SGDLS, CDR2 YYNGEE. V lost 2 bases and J lost 6; bases outside the gene matches: 4.

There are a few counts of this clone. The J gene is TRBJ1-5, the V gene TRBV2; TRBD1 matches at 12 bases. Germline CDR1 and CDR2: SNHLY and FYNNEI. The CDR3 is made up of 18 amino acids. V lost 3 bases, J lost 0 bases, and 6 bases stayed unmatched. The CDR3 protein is CASSDWDRGRYSNQPQHF. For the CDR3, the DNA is TGTGCCAGCAGTGATTGGGACAGGGGGCGTTATAGCAATCAGCCCCAGCATTTT.

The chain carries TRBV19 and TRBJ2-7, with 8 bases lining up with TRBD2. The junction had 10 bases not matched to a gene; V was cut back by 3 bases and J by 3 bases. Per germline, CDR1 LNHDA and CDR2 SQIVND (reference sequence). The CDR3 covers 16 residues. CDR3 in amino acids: CASSIRSGGSFYEQYF. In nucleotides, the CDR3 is TGTGCCAGTAGTATTCGTTCGGGGGGGTCATTCTACGAGCAGTACTTC.

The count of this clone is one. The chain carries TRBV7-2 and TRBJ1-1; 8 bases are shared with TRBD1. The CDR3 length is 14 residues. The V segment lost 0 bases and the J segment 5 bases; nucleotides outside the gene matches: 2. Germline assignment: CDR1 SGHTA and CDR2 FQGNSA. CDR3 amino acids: CASSLADRETEAFF. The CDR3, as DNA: TGTGCCAGCAGCTTAGCGGACAGGGAAACTGAAGCTTTCTTT. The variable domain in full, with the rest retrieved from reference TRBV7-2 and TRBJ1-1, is GAGVSQSPSNKVTEKGKDVELRCDPISGHTALYWYRQSLGQGLEFLIYFQGNSAPDKSGLPSDRFSAERTGGSVSTLTIQRTQQEDSAVYLCASSLADRETEAFFGQGTRLTVV.

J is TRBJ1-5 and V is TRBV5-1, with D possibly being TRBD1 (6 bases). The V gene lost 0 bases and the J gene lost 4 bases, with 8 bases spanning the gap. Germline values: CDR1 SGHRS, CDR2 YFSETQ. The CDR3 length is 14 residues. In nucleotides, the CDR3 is TGCGCCAGCAGCTTGGGACAGGAAAATCAGCCCCAGCATTTT. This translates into CASSLGQENQPQHF.

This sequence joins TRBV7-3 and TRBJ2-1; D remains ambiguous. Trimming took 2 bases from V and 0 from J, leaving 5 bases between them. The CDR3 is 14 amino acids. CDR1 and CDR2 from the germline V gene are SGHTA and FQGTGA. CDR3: CASSLADSYNEQFF. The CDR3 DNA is TGTGCCAGCAGCTTAGCGGACTCCTACAATGAGCAGTTCTTC.

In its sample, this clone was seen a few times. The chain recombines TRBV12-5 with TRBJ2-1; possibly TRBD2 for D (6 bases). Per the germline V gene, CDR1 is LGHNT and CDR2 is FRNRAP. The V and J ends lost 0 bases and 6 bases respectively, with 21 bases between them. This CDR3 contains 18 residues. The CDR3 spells CASGLVGVEGGRRNEQFF. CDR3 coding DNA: TGTGCTAGTGGTTTGGTGGGCGTGGAGGGAGGCAGGCGCAATGAGCAGTTCTTC.

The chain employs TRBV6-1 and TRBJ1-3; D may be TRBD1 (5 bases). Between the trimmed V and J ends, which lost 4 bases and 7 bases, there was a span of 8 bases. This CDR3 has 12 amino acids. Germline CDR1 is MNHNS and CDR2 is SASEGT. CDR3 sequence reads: CASSAGGNTIYF. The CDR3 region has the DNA TGTGCCAGCAGTGCCGGGGGGAACACCATATATTTT.

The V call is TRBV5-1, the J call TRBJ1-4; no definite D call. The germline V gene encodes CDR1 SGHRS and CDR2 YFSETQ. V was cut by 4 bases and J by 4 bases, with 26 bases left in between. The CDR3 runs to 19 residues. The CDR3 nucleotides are TGCGCCAGCAGCCCCCGCGTTTTGCGCTCGGACCGGGGTAATGAAAAACTGTTTTTT. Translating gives CASSPRVLRSDRGNEKLFF. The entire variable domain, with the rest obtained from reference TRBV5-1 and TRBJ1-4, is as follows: KAGVTQTPRYLIKTRGQQVTLSCSPISGHRSVSWYQQTPGQGLQFLFEYFSETQRNKGNFPGRFSGRQFSNSRSEMNVSTLELGDSALYLCASSPRVLRSDRGNEKLFFGSGTQLSVL.

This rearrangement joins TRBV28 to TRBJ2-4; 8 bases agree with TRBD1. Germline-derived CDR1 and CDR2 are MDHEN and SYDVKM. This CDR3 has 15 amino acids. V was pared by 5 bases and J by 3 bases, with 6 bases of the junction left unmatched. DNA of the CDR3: TGTGCCAGCAGTCTTCCCGGGACAGGCAAAAACATTCAGTACTTC. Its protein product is CASSLPGTGKNIQYF. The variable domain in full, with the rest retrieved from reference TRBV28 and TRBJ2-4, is DVKVTQSSRYLVKRTGEKVFLECVQDMDHENMFWYRQDPGLGLRLIYFSYDVKMKEKGDIPEGYSVSREKKERFSLILESASTNQTSMYLCASSLPGTGKNIQYFGAGTRLSVL.

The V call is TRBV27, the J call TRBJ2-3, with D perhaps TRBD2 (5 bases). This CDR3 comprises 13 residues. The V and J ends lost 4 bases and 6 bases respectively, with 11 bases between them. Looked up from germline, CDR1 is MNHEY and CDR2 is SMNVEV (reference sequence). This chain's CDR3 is CASSSDLIDTQYF. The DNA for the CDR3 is TGTGCCAGCAGTTCGGACTTAATTGATACGCAGTATTTT.

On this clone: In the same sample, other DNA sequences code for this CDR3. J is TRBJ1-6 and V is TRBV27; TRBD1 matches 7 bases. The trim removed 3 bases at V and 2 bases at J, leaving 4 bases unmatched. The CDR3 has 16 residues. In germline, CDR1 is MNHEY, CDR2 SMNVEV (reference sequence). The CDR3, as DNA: TGTGCCAGCAGTTTGTTCGGGACAGCCTATAATTCACCCCTCCACTTT. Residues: CASSLFGTAYNSPLHF.

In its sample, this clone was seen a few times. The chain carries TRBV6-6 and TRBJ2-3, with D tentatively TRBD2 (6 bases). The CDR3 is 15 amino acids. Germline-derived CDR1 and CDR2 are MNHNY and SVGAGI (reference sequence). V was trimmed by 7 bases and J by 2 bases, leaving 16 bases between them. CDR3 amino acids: CASTPVAEITDTQYF. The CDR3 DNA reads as TGTGCCAGCACGCCTGTAGCGGAGATCACAGATACGCAGTATTTT.

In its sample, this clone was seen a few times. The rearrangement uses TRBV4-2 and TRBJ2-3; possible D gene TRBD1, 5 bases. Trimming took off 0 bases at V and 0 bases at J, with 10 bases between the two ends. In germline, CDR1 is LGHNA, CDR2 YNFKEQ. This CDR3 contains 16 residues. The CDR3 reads CASSQEGHPSTDTQYF. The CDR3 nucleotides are TGTGCCAGCAGCCAAGAAGGACACCCTAGCACAGATACGCAGTATTTT.

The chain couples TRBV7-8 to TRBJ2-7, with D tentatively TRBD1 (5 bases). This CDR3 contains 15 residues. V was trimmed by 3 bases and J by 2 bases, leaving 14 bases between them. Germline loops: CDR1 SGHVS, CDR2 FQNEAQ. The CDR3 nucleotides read TGTGCCAGCAGCTTCGGCAGGGAAGGAGCCTACGAGCAGTACTTC. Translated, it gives CASSFGREGAYEQYF.

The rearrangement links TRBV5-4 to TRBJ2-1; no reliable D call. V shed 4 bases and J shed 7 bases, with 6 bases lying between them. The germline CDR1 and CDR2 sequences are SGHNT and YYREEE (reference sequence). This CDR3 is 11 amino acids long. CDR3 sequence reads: CASSTENEQFF. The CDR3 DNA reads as TGTGCCAGCAGCACGGAGAATGAGCAGTTCTTC.

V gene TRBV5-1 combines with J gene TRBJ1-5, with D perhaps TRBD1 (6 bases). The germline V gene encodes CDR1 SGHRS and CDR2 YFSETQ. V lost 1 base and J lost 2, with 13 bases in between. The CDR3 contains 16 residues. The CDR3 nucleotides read TGCGCCAGCAGCTTGACCAGGGGAAGTGGCAATCAGCCCCAGCATTTT. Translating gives CASSLTRGSGNQPQHF.

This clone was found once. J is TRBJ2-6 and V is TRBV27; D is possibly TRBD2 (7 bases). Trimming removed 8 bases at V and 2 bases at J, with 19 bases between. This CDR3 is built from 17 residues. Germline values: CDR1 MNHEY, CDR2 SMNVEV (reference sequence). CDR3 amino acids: CASGTGSGGPGANVLTF. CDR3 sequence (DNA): TGTGCCAGCGGCACCGGCTCGGGGGGCCCTGGGGCCAACGTCCTGACTTTC. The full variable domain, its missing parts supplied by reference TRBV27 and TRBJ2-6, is EAQVTQNPRYLITVTGKKLTVTCSQNMNHEYMSWYRQDPGLGLRQIYYSMNVEVTDKGDVPEGYKVSRKEKRNFPLILESPSPNQTSLYFCASGTGSGGPGANVLTFGAGSRLTVL.

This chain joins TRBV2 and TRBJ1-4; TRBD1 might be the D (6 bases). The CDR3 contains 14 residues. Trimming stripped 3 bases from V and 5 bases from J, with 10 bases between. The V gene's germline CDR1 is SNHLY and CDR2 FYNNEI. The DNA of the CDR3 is TGTGCCAGCAGTGATCGGACAGAGAATGAAAAACTGTTTTTT. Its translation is CASSDRTENEKLFF. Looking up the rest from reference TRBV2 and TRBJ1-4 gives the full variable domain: EPEVTQTPSHQVTQMGQEVILRCVPISNHLYFYWYRQILGQKVEFLVSFYNNEISEKSEIFDDQFSVERPDGSNFTLKIRSTKLEDSAMYFCASSDRTENEKLFFGSGTQLSVL.

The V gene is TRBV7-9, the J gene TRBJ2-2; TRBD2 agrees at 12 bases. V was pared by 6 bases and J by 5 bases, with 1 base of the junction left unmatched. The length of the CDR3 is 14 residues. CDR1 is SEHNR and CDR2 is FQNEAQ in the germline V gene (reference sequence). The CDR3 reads CASRLAGGTGELFF. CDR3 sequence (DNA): TGTGCCAGCAGACTAGCGGGGGGAACCGGGGAGCTGTTTTTT.

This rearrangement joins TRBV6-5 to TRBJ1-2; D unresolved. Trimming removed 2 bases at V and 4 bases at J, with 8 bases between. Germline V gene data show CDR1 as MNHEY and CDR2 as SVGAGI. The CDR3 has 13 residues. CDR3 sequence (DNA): TGTGCCAGCAGTTACGCACACAGCTATGGCTACACCTTC. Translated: CASSYAHSYGYTF.

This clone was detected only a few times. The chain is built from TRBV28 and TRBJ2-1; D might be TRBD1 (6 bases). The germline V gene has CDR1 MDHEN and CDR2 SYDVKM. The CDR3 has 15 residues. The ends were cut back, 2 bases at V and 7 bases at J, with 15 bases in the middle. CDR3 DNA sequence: TGTGCCAGCAGTTTAGGCAGCGCGAGGGGGAATGAGCAGTTCTTC. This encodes CASSLGSARGNEQFF.